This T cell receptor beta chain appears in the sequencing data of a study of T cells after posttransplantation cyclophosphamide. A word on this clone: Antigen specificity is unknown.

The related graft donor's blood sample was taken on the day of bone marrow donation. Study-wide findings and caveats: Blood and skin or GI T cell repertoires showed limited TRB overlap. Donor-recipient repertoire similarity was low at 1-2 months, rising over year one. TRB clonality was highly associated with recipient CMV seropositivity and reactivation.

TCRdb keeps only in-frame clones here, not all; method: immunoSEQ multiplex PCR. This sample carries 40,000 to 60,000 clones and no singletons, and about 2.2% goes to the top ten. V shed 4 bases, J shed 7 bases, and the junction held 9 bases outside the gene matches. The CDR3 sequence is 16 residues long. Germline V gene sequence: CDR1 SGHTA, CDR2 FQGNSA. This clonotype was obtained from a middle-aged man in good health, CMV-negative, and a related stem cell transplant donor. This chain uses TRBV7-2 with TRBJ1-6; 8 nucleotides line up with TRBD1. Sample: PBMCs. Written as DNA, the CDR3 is TGTGCCAGCAGCTATACATTGACAGGGGCAAATTCACCCCTCCACTTT. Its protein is CASSYTLTGANSPLHF.